Detailed here is one T cell receptor beta chain. Germline CDR1 is SGDLS and CDR2 is YYNGEE. This CDR3 has 15 residues. The V segment lost 3 bases and the J segment 7 bases; nucleotides outside the gene matches: 11. This specimen belongs to a study of PD-L1 blockade in urothelial cancer. Here immunoSEQ multiplex PCR was the method, and the copy in TCRdb shows in-frame clones only, minus some. The sample holds around 87,000 clones; around four fifths are singletons and the top ten take under 9.5%. As to time point: peripheral blood 6 weeks after treatment start. This clonotype was obtained from a man between 65 and 80 years old with urothelial cancer. The sequences come from PBMCs, collected around atezolizumab (anti-PD-L1) treatment. The rearrangement joins TRBV9 to TRBJ1-2; 8 nucleotides match TRBD1. The chain's CDR3 is CASSALQGASGGYTF. The CDR3 DNA reads TGTGCCAGCAGCGCTCTTCAGGGGGCGTCTGGTGGCTACACCTTC.